The rows below give T cell receptor beta chains drawn from one sample of a study of beta chain features in type 1 diabetes. Only in-frame clones appear in the TCRdb table, and some are missing; sequencing was by immunoSEQ multiplex PCR. The table records 250,000 or so clones, 55% to 70% of them present only once. The sample was naive CD4+ T cells from blood. These receptors were taken from a man aged 25-45 years in good health. Each CDR3 is given with its conserved first and last residue.

J gene	V gene	CDR3 protein
TRBJ2-5	TRBV7-2	CASSQRGRETQYF
TRBJ1-5	TRBV30	CAWQPGQLDQPQHF
TRBJ2-7	TRBV28	CASSFRPSVTQYF
TRBJ2-6	TRBV9	CASSGVAGANVLTF
TRBJ2-7	TRBV30	CAWSVFGTREQYF
TRBJ1-5	TRBV30	CAWSGSDINQPQHF
TRBJ2-7	TRBV30	CAWSGKLAGVYEQYF
TRBJ2-7	TRBV5-1	CASRGSYEQYF
TRBJ1-2	TRBV25-1	CASSDSGHSWGGYTF
TRBJ2-2	TRBV30	CAWSRGFQDVELFF
TRBJ2-5	TRBV6-1	CASSDGSYQETQYF
TRBJ2-7	TRBV25-1	CASSGYRVDIEQYF
TRBJ1-5	TRBV7-2	CASSIDRINQPQHF
TRBJ1-1	TRBV30	CAWSERTEAFF
TRBJ2-7	TRBV28	CASSLSLGGPFYEQYF
TRBJ2-7	TRBV2	CASSVVRGAGEQYF
TRBJ2-1	TRBV30	CAGQGFSYNEQFF
TRBJ2-5	TRBV7-9	CASSPISLETQYF
TRBJ2-1	TRBV5-1	CASSPAVGDEQFF
TRBJ1-1	TRBV29-1	CSVTGGVMNTEAFF
TRBJ2-3	TRBV2	CASSRQLTDTQYF
TRBJ2-1	TRBV29-1	CSASGTYNEQFF
TRBJ2-7	TRBV29-1	CSVEGTYEQYF
TRBJ2-7	TRBV28	CASSSSTSGRPLYEQYF
TRBJ1-5	TRBV30	CAWSSGGNQPQHF
TRBJ2-7	TRBV15	CATSRDVTPTVHEQYF
TRBJ2-4	TRBV11-2	CASSSWTLAKNIQYF
TRBJ2-3	TRBV15	CATSRDPPGTQYF
TRBJ2-1	TRBV2	CASSEGPLSEQFF
TRBJ1-5	TRBV6-1	CASSAGGSGVTQHF
TRBJ1-4	TRBV29-1	CSVDRWGELFF
TRBJ2-7	TRBV5-1	CASREEVGEQYF
TRBJ2-1	TRBV23-1	CASSQSLKARESENGNNEQFF
TRBJ2-5	TRBV30	CAWSGGGETQYF
TRBJ2-2	TRBV7-2	CASDPRNTGELFF
TRBJ2-3	TRBV28	CASSPQRAGGTDTQYF
TRBJ1-3	TRBV30	CAWSVSIGNTIYF
TRBJ2-1	TRBV2	CASSYRVSRDEQFF
TRBJ2-7	TRBV9	CASSVSGTSYEQYF
TRBJ1-5	TRBV30	CAWKTKGGQPQHF